The entry that follows covers one T cell receptor (beta chain) sequence. Its target is not known. CDR3 length: 13 amino acids. The germline CDR1 and CDR2 sequences are DFQATT and SNEGSKA (reference sequence). With 3 bases clipped from V and 11 bases from J, the junction kept 12 bases outside the gene matches. TCRdb re-derived calls from the reads in MiXCR, one entry per CDR3 protein. The sample yields roughly 720,000 distinct CDR3 sequences, approximately 34% seen once. This entry belongs to a study of T cell repertoires in cytomegalovirus infection. Study as a whole: CMV infection together with matching HLA type was indicated by public TCR beta signatures.

Study-wide findings and caveats: Clonotype analysis showed dominance of the ex vivo response by HLA-C-restricted CMV-specific TCR beta clonotypes. Identification of carriers of CMV plus the relevant HLA was performed using cumulative public TCR beta family frequency.

Material: PBMCs. This clonotype was obtained from a human donor in good health (CMV status not recorded). Some clones in this sample may be carry-over from other donors' samples. The rearrangement joins TRBV20-1 to TRBJ1-1, with 7 bases lining up with TRBD1. The CDR3 DNA is TGCAGTGCTAGGCCAGGGACAGCCACACTGGCTTTCTTT. It specifies CSARPGTATLAFF.